This T cell receptor beta chain was recorded in a study of blood T cell repertoires in COVID-19. There are 15 residues in the CDR3. Trimming at V came to 5 bases and at J to 0 bases, leaving 7 bases not matched to a gene. Germline CDR1 reads SGHTA; CDR2 reads FQGNSA. Original analysis: Estimates of nucleated cell counts were drawn from the amplification of reference gene primers. Here immunoSEQ multiplex PCR was the method, and the copy in TCRdb shows in-frame clones only, minus some. Clone size and V and J calls were adopted from that table, with D and trimming inferred from the DNA. This table has approximately 16,000 clones, around 88% appearing once.

Sample: peripheral blood. The origin of this receptor is a human donor in a cohort sampled during active COVID-19. This sequence joins TRBV7-2 and TRBJ2-7; TRBD1 matches 7 bases. This chain's CDR3 is CASSIQGETSYEQYF. In DNA form, the CDR3 reads TGTGCCAGCAGCATTCAGGGGGAAACCTCCTACGAGCAGTACTTC.